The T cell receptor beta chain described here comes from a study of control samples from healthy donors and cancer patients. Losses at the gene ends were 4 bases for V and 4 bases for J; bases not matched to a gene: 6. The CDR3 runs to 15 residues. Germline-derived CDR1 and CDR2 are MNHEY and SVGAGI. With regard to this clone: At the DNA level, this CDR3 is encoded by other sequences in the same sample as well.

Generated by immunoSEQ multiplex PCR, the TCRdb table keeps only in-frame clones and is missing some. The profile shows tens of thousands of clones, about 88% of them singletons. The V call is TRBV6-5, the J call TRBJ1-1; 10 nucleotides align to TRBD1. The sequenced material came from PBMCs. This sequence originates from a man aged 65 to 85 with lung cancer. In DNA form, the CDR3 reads TGTGCCAGCAGTTTCCGGGACAGGGGAGGCACTGAAGCTTTCTTT. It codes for CASSFRDRGGTEAFF.